The sequence of this T cell receptor beta chain was determined in a study of blood T cell repertoires in COVID-19. About the research overall: Sources were T cells, B-cell-depleted T cells, or PBMCs; the material itself was cDNA or gDNA.

CDR1 LNHNV and CDR2 YYDKDF come from the germline V gene (reference sequence). This CDR3 comprises 15 residues. V was pared by 7 bases and J by 0 bases, with 10 bases between. Participants' own reports of clinical history determined their cohort assignment. Data came from immunoSEQ multiplex PCR; TCRdb stores just in-frame clones and leaves some out. The sample includes around 330,000 clones, about nine tenths of them seen just once. Sequencing was performed on PBMCs or T cells enriched from blood (not recorded which). The TCR originated in a woman in her 40s who had recovered from COVID-19. The chain is built from TRBV15 and TRBJ2-6, with no clear D. CDR3 bases: TGTGCCACCACGGAACAGAGCTCTGGGGCCAACGTCCTGACTTTC. It specifies CATTEQSSGANVLTF.